Given below is one T cell receptor (beta chain) in context. Its antigen is not identified. Clones were sequenced by immunoSEQ multiplex PCR, and TCRdb holds only the in-frame ones, with some missing. Altogether hundreds of thousands of clones are present, about 89% being singletons, with the ten largest covering approximately 1.5%. The entry originates in a study of Ad26.COV2.S vaccination and SARS-CoV-2 variants. CDR3 length: 15 amino acids. The V and J ends lost 5 bases and 3 bases, in that order; junction bases with no gene match: 8. Germline V CDR1 and CDR2: SGHVS, FQNEAQ. Points from the study as a whole: Ad26.COV2.S recipients had broader spike-specific TCRs (P = 0.0014).

Indicated treatment: some 20 received Ad26.COV2.S at low or high dose, single or two shots; roughly five received placebo; per-sample allocation not given. Samples analyzed were those drawn on day 63 after the first vaccine or placebo injection. Sequencing was performed on peripheral blood, taken in a trial of Ad26.COV2.S vaccine versus placebo. The chain uses TRBV7-8 and TRBJ2-3, with 7 nucleotides matching TRBD1. This sequence was found in a person between 18 and 60 years old who received the Ad26.COV2.S COVID-19 vaccine or a placebo. The CDR3 reads CASSNRQGRTDTQYF. CDR3 nucleotide sequence: TGTGCCAGCAGCAACCGACAGGGAAGAACAGATACGCAGTATTTT.